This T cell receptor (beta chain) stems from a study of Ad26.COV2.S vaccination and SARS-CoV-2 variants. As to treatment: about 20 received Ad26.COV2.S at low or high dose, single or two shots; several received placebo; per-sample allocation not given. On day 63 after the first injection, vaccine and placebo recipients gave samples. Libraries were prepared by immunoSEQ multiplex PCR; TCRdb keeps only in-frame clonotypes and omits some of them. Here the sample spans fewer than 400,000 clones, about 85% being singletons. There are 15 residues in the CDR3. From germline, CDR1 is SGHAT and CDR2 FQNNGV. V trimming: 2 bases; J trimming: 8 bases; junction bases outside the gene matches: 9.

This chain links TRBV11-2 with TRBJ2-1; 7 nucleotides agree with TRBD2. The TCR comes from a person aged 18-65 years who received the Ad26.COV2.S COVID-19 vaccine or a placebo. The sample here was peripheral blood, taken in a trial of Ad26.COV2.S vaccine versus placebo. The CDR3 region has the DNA TGTGCCAGCAGCTTAAACGGGGGGAACCCCGATGAGCAGTTCTTC. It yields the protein CASSLNGGNPDEQFF. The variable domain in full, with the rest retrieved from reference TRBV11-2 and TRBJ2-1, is EAGVAQSPRYKIIEKRQSVAFWCNPISGHATLYWYQQILGQGPKLLIQFQNNGVVDDSQLPKDRFSAERLKGVDSTLKIQPAKLEDSAVYLCASSLNGGNPDEQFFGPGTRLTVL.